This T cell receptor beta chain was sequenced during a study of T cells in Graves' hyperthyroidism and ophthalmopathy. Study overall: The blood sample was taken at first diagnosis, before treatment began.

Using over 8.5 ml of fresh peripheral blood, PBMCs were prepared. In its sample, this clonotype was seen many times. Its specificity is unknown. Overall study findings and caveats: Blood shared most expanded thyroid clonotypes above 0.001.

The source material, RNA transcripts, was used to amplify TCR beta CDR3 regions. TCR CDR3 underwent first-round RT-PCR with the HTBI primer set. TCRdb itself ran the multiplex PCR reads through MiXCR, one entry per CDR3 protein. Of a few hundred thousand distinct CDR3 sequences listed, roughly 15% were seen once; the top ten hold roughly 35%. The TCR originated in a middle-aged woman with Graves' ophthalmopathy. The sample was blood.

The CDR3 here is CASSRDREETQYF. The CDR3 nucleotides read TGTGCCAGCAGCCGGGACAGGGAAGAGACCCAGTACTTC. The V call is TRBV6-1, the J call TRBJ2-5; 9 bases agree with TRBD1. The J segment lost 3 bases and the V segment lost 6 bases, leaving 2 bases of the junction unmatched. Germline V gene data show CDR1 as MNHNS and CDR2 as SASEGT. The CDR3 runs to 13 residues.